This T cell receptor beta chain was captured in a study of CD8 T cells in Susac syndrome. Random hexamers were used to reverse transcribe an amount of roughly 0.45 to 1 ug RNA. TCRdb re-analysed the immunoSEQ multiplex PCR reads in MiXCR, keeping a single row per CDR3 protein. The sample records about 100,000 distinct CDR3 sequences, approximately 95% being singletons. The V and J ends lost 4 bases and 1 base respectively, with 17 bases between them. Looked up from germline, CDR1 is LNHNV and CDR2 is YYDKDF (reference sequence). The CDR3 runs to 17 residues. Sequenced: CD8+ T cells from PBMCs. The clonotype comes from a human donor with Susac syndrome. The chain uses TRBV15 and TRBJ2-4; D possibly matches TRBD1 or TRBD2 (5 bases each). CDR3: CATSTRTGRPAKNIQYF. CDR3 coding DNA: TGTGCCACCAGCACCCGGACGGGACGGCCTGCCAAAAACATTCAGTACTTC.